Presented here are 5 T cell receptor beta chains from one specimen sequenced in a study of shared clonotypes between healthy human individuals. Clones were sequenced by immunoSEQ multiplex PCR, and TCRdb holds only the in-frame ones, with some missing. The table shows 2.3 million or so clones, with 85% to 95% occurring only once. Specimen: naive CD4+ T cells from PBMCs. The subset denotes: CD45RA+ positively selected. These receptors were collected from a man between 18 and 35 years old in good health. Some clones in this sample may be carry-over from other donors' samples.

Points on this clone: Other DNA sequences within the sample encode an identical CDR3. The chain joins TRBV18 to TRBJ1-5; no firm D call. Germline CDR1 and CDR2: KGHSH and LQKENI. Trimming cost V 3 bases and J 0 bases, with 9 bases left between them. There are 15 residues in the CDR3. The CDR3 sequence: CASSPSGNSNQPQHF. CDR3 sequence (DNA): TGTGCCAGCTCACCGAGCGGAAATAGCAATCAGCCCCAGCATTTT.

The chain uses TRBV19 and TRBJ2-3; D is ambiguous. Per germline, CDR1 LNHDA and CDR2 SQIVND (reference sequence). CDR3 length: 16 residues. V lost 2 bases to trimming and J lost 3 bases, with 15 bases between them. CDR3 loop: CASSITGRAVTDTQYF. The CDR3 DNA reads TGTGCCAGTAGTATAACGGGTCGGGCAGTGACAGATACGCAGTATTTT.

Points on this clone: Other nucleotide sequences from this sample produce the same CDR3. J is TRBJ1-1 and V is TRBV6-5; tentatively, D is TRBD1 (5 bases). CDR1 is MNHEY, CDR2 SVGAGI, per germline. The CDR3 contains 14 residues. V shed 0 bases and J shed 5 bases, with 10 bases lying between them. The CDR3 DNA reads TGTGCCAGCAGTTACTCTGGGGGGTCGACTGAAGCTTTCTTT. Translation: CASSYSGGSTEAFF.

The chain links TRBV5-4 to TRBJ2-1, with D possibly TRBD1 on 5 matching bases. CDR3 size: 16 residues. Germline V gene data show CDR1 as SGHNT and CDR2 as YYREEE (reference sequence). Trimming cost V 4 bases and J 3 bases, with 17 bases left between them. The CDR3 DNA follows: TGTGCCAGCAGCAAATTGTCGACAGACAACTACAATGAGCAGTTCTTC. This codes for CASSKLSTDNYNEQFF. Full variable domain (outside the CDR3, taken from reference TRBV5-4 and TRBJ2-1): ETGVTQSPTHLIKTRGQQVTLRCSSQSGHNTVSWYQQALGQGPQFIFQYYREEENGRGNFPPRFSGLQFPNYSSELNVNALELDDSALYLCASSKLSTDNYNEQFFGPGTRLTVL.

In the case of this clone: The junction shows a germline mismatch at one end, possibly a read error. The rearrangement uses TRBV2 and TRBJ1-4; 9 bases line up with TRBD1. The CDR3 covers 16 residues. The germline gives CDR1 SNHLY, CDR2 FYNNEI. The CDR3, as DNA: TGTGCCAGCAGCGAAGGAGTGACAGGGGGGAATGAAAAACTGTTTTTT. Translation: CASSEGVTGGNEKLFF.